The rows below give T cell receptor beta chains drawn from one sample of a study of blood T cell repertoires in COVID-19. TCRdb keeps only in-frame clones here, not all; method: immunoSEQ multiplex PCR. The table lists about 350,000 clones, under 95% of them singletons. The specimen sequenced was peripheral blood. The source of these receptors is a woman younger than 30 who had recovered from COVID-19. CDR3s include the opening cysteine and the closing phenylalanine or tryptophan.

CASSLAAGGVGDTQYF | TRBV11-2
CASSRWDRDYGYTF | TRBV19
CASSGGTGGNYGYTF | TRBV2
CASDFGTSGSNEQFF | TRBV4-3
CASSLGSAQETQYF | TRBV7-9
CASSPRDRGGEKLFF | TRBV5-1
CASSEWGVNTEAFF | TRBV5-1
CASSQDSSTGELFF | TRBV19
CAISEGGIATNEKLFF | TRBV10-3
CATSQGKDYGYTF | TRBV24-1
CASSYSTGPVHYGYTF | TRBV6-5
CASSVGHSGNTIYF | TRBV9
CASSFQGARFGYTF | TRBV5-4
CASSSGHSHHRYF | TRBV6-5
CASSLGGTGTGNTIYF | TRBV5-1
CASSLAGGRTGNEQFF | TRBV7-2
CASEATTGYEQFF | TRBV27
CASRKQGPIDIQYF | TRBV6-6